This T cell receptor (beta chain) was obtained from a study of T cell responses to AZD1222 COVID-19 vaccine. Whole-study results and caveats: Of spike-specific TCRs, nearly half reportedly target regions left unmutated in variants.

Measured with immunoSEQ multiplex PCR; TCRdb has only the in-frame clones, and not every one. The table shows more than 100,000 clones, with roughly 91% occurring only once. On this clone itself: Its antigen is unknown.

Germline V gives CDR1 SGHRS, CDR2 YFSETQ. The V gene end was trimmed by 3 bases and the J gene end by 4 bases; junction bases not matched to a gene: 9. This CDR3 region has 16 residues. The sequencing used peripheral blood, collected 28 days after the second AZD1222 dose. The gene calls are TRBV5-1 and TRBJ2-3; 9 bases align to TRBD2. This receptor was taken from an adult who received the AZD1222 COVID-19 vaccine. The CDR3: CASSWGSGSKADTQYF. The CDR3 DNA sequence: TGCGCCAGCAGCTGGGGTAGCGGGAGTAAAGCAGATACGCAGTATTTT.